This TCR beta chain stems from a study of blood T cells in healthy people across ages (dated by TCRdb to about 2015). At the level of the whole study: Template switching captured roughly one uniquely barcoded TCR beta cDNA molecule per two T cells in model experiments. The study analyzed two additional independent replicas of 1 million unique cDNA reads from the same blood draw for two donors, one aged 18 to 29 and one aged 80 or older. Four age groups were formed from the donors: young (average approximately 15 years), middle-aged (around 40), aged (approximately 60) and long-lived (about 80). Donors of different ages were randomly distributed across sequencing lanes to avoid experimental bias. To track age-related changes in TCR beta repertoire diversity, the study relied on deep sequencing normalized with unique cDNA molecular identifiers. The study at large found these results: The percentage of naive T cells measured by flow cytometry correlated strongly with observed TCR beta diversity. Observed TCR beta diversity per million T cells fell roughly linearly with age, and a significant reduction was already apparent by age approximately 41. Because profiling used bulk unsorted PBMCs, naive and antigen-experienced compartments could not be compared conclusively. Compared with the aged group, the long-lived group had more naive CD4+ T cells, fewer expanded clones and increased TCR diversity, a pattern suggesting age selection. Estimates of total diversity from one million sequenced T cells were regarded as lower bounds and underestimates. The CMV infection status of donors was not known, potentially confounding age-related changes in expanded clonotypes.

Library generation was performed with 5' RACE. The sequencer listed for this sample is Illumina HiSeq 2500. The second PCR ran for roughly 7 to 11 cycles and used a J-beta primer mix along with a sample-barcoded 5' primer. Each TCR beta cDNA molecule received a unique molecular identifier from a template-switch 5' adaptor carrying 12 random nucleotides. Each sample yielded at least 2.5 million CDR3-containing paired-end reads. The Mint cDNA synthesis kit, primed by a TRBC-specific oligonucleotide, was used to synthesize first-strand cDNA from all RNA. After uracil-DNA glycosylase treatment, a first 18-cycle PCR used universal primers M1SS and BC2_uni_R on all cDNA. As for the original processing: For normalization, 1 million high-quality reads, each with a distinct molecular identifier, were randomly selected from each sample. Reads sharing molecular identifiers were discarded rather than binned into consensus sequences. MiTCR, set to a Q25 quality threshold and the strictest error-elimination algorithm, was used for CDR3 identification, clonotype clustering and error correction. A nonparametric unseen species model with Euler transformation was used to estimate a lower bound on total TCR beta diversity. TCRdb trimmed the raw reads at Q25, called clones with MiXCR and kept productive beta chains. Rows with a matching CDR3 protein are joined into one entry that keeps the most common DNA and genes. The V and J calls were determined by TCRdb, not by the authors. The sample yields about 1.4 million distinct CDR3 sequences; roughly 59% were counted once. More than 6% of the sample goes to the ten largest clones.

Systemically healthy Caucasian individuals from Russia, some 36 in total and aged about 6 to 95 years, were included as donors. Ten milliliters of peripheral blood were drawn from each donor into EDTA-treated Vacutainer tubes. PBMCs were isolated by Ficoll-Paque density-gradient centrifugation, with at least 6 million obtained per sample. Trizol reagent was used to extract total RNA from the PBMCs, yielding at least 5 micrograms per sample. For every donor, an aliquot of PBMCs went through flow cytometry to measure the percentages of naive CD45RAhigh/CD27high T cells. Points on this clonotype: Which antigen it targets is not known. No qualities accompany the bases; no much larger clone lies one base away.

This TCR was sampled from a man aged 18-30 years in good health. The specimen was blood.

The sequenced DNA: TGTGCCAGCAGCCAGGGGGCGATGAACACTGAAGCTTTCTTT. Translated, it reads CASSQGAMNTEAFF. The V gene is TRBV4-2 and the J gene is TRBJ1-1; 6 matching bases give a weak D call of TRBD1. The junction carries 8 bases between V and J, which are trimmed by 3 bases and 0 bases respectively. The CDR3 measures 14 amino acids from cysteine to phenylalanine. Solely the CDR3 DNA is kept, with 42 bases framed from the first base. The germline V gene provides CDR1 LGHNA and CDR2 YNFKEQ.